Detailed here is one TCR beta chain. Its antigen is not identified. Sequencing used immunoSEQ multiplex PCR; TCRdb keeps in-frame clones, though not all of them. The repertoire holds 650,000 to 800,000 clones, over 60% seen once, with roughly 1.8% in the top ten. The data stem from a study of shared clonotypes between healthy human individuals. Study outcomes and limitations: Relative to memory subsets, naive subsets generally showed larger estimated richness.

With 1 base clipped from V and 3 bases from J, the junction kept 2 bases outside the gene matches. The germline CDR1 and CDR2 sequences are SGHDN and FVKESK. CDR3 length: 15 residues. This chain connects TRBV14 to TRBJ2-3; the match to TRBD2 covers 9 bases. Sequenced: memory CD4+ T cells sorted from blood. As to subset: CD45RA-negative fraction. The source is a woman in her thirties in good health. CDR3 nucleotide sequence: TGTGCCAGCAGCCAAGCTAGCGGGATTACAGATACGCAGTATTTT. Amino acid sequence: CASSQASGITDTQYF.